This T cell receptor (beta chain) was retrieved from a study of blood T cell repertoires in COVID-19. The CDR3 is 17 residues long. V shed 3 bases and J shed 3 bases, with 17 bases lying between them. From germline, CDR1 is SGHAT and CDR2 FQNNGV. In the source study's methods: Quantification of nucleated cells was approximated via reference gene primer amplification. Sequencing used immunoSEQ multiplex PCR; TCRdb keeps in-frame clones, though not all of them. From that table come the V and J calls and clone size; the DNA was used to work out D and trimming. Altogether about 300,000 clones are present, around 83% being singletons, with the ten largest covering about 1.2%.

This clonotype originated in a woman aged 50 to 60 with acute or convalescent COVID-19. Specimen: peripheral blood. The V gene is TRBV11-2, the J gene TRBJ1-4; possibly TRBD1 for D (5 bases). CDR3: CASSFPPAGPPNEKLFF. CDR3 coding DNA: TGTGCCAGCAGCTTCCCCCCCGCGGGGCCACCTAATGAAAAACTGTTTTTT. The full variable domain, its missing parts supplied by reference TRBV11-2 and TRBJ1-4, is EAGVAQSPRYKIIEKRQSVAFWCNPISGHATLYWYQQILGQGPKLLIQFQNNGVVDDSQLPKDRFSAERLKGVDSTLKIQPAKLEDSAVYLCASSFPPAGPPNEKLFFGSGTQLSVL.